These 28 T cell receptor beta chains share one sample of origin, sequenced in a study of cytomegalovirus exposure and HLA in healthy donors (dated by TCRdb to 2016 to 2017). Libraries came from the immunoSEQ multiplex PCR assay. For the multiplex PCR, a mixture combining 60 forward primers for TCR Vbeta segments and 13 reverse primers for TCR Jbeta segments was used. TCRdb mirrors the immuneACCESS table, restricted to in-frame sequences. Some clones are absent from its copies; in checked studies, under half trace to an unresolved V gene, and the reason for the others is unknown. This sample has roughly 280,000 clones in its table, and just over 70% of those were observed once. The biggest ten clones account for 2% to 2.5% of the sample. Sequenced input: PBMCs. The receptors were gathered from a female donor in good health and CMV-seronegative.

In its sample, this clone was seen a few times. The chain employs TRBV5-6 and TRBJ2-1; the match to TRBD2 covers 8 bases. After removal of 3 bases from V and 8 bases from J, the junction contained 10 bases not matched to a gene. CDR1 and CDR2 from the germline V gene are SGHDT and YYEEEE. The CDR3 loop spans 15 amino acids. CDR3 nucleotides: TGTGCCAGCAGCTCCTACCAGGCTAGCGGGTATGAGCAGTTCTTC. This sequence encodes CASSSYQASGYEQFF. The complete variable domain, with remaining parts taken from reference TRBV5-6 and TRBJ2-1, reads DAGVTQSPTHLIKTRGQQVTLRCSPKSGHDTVSWYQQALGQGPQFIFQYYEEEERQRGNFPDRFSGHQFPNYSSELNVNALLLGDSALYLCASSSYQASGYEQFFGPGTRLTVL.

This chain links TRBV7-9 with TRBJ1-4, with D perhaps TRBD1 (6 bases). This CDR3 has 16 residues. CDR1 and CDR2 from the germline V gene are SEHNR and FQNEAQ (reference sequence). Trimming pared 3 bases from V and 0 bases from J, leaving 11 bases between. CDR3 protein: CASSLGTLTTNEKLFF. CDR3 in DNA: TGTGCCAGCAGCTTGGGGACACTTACAACTAATGAAAAACTGTTTTTT. Looking up the rest from reference TRBV7-9 and TRBJ1-4 gives the full variable domain: DTGVSQNPRHKITKRGQNVTFRCDPISEHNRLYWYRQTLGQGPEFLTYFQNEAQLEKSRLLSDRFSAERPKGSFSTLEIQRTEQGDSAMYLCASSLGTLTTNEKLFFGSGTQLSVL.

The V call is TRBV10-1, the J call TRBJ1-1; tentative D call: TRBD1 (6 bases). The CDR3 totals 14 residues. Per germline, CDR1 WNHNN and CDR2 SYGVQD (reference sequence). V was clipped by 5 bases and J by 4 bases, with 14 bases between them. The CDR3 is CASSMDRLGTEAFF. CDR3 DNA sequence: TGCGCCAGCAGTATGGACAGACTGGGCACTGAAGCTTTCTTT.

This chain uses TRBV2 with TRBJ2-2; D is uncertain. The germline V gene encodes CDR1 SNHLY and CDR2 FYNNEI. V lost 7 bases and J 0 bases, leaving 12 bases between the germline ends. CDR3 size: 15 residues. The CDR3 DNA reads as TGTGCCAGCAATGGGTTGGGCTCGAACACCGGGGAGCTGTTTTTT. As protein: CASNGLGSNTGELFF.

This chain uses TRBV5-4 with TRBJ2-1, with 13 bases matching TRBD2. Unmatched junction bases numbered 11, after V lost 3 bases and J lost 8 bases. Germline CDR1 SGHNT, CDR2 YYREEE (reference sequence). The CDR3 loop spans 17 amino acids. The CDR3 DNA reads as TGTGCCAGCAGCTACCCCCCCCGGACTAGCGGGAGCGATGAGCAGTTCTTC. Translating gives CASSYPPRTSGSDEQFF. Based on the CDR3 plus reference TRBV5-4 and TRBJ2-1, the full variable domain is ETGVTQSPTHLIKTRGQQVTLRCSSQSGHNTVSWYQQALGQGPQFIFQYYREEENGRGNFPPRFSGLQFPNYSSELNVNALELDDSALYLCASSYPPRTSGSDEQFFGPGTRLTVL.

This chain joins TRBV7-6 and TRBJ2-1; 8 positions match TRBD2. The CDR3 contains 17 residues. CDR1 is SGHVS, CDR2 FNYEAQ, per germline. V shed 1 base, J shed 9 bases, and the junction held 14 bases outside the gene matches. In nucleotides, the CDR3 is TGTGCCAGCAGCTTAGATGGTAGCGGGATTTCTCGGGGTGAGCAGTTCTTC. Its protein is CASSLDGSGISRGEQFF. The full variable domain, in which reference TRBV7-6 and TRBJ2-1 provide the parts outside the CDR3, is GAGVSQSPRYKVTKRGQDVALRCDPISGHVSLYWYRQALGQGPEFLTYFNYEAQQDKSGLPNDRFSAERPEGSISTLTIQRTEQRDSAMYRCASSLDGSGISRGEQFFGPGTRLTVL.

The V gene is TRBV11-3, the J gene TRBJ1-2, with 11 bases identical to TRBD1. The CDR3 runs 17 residues. V trimming: 0 bases; J trimming: 3 bases; junction bases outside the gene matches: 6. Germline CDR1 SGHNT, CDR2 YENEEA. The chain's CDR3 is CASSLEDRGRPHYGYTF. Here the CDR3 DNA reads TGTGCCAGCAGCTTAGAGGACAGGGGGCGACCTCACTATGGCTACACCTTC.

The V call is TRBV11-2, the J call TRBJ1-3; the match to TRBD1 covers 7 bases. The germline CDR1 and CDR2 sequences are SGHAT and FQNNGV. V shed 5 bases and J 1 base; nucleotides not matched to a gene: 8. The CDR3 totals 16 residues. The DNA for the CDR3 is TGTGCCAGCAGCCCACCGGACAGGATGTCTGGAAACACCATATATTTT. Its translation: CASSPPDRMSGNTIYF.

In the case of this clone: The same CDR3 can be traced to other DNA sequences in this sample. The J gene is TRBJ2-3, the V gene TRBV2, with D tentatively TRBD1 (6 bases). The V gene's germline CDR1 is SNHLY and CDR2 FYNNEI. The CDR3 has 15 residues. The V gene lost 3 bases and the J gene lost 1 base, with 11 bases spanning the gap. The DNA for the CDR3 is TGTGCCAGCAGTGAGGCAGGGGTCGGCACAGATACGCAGTATTTT. It yields the protein CASSEAGVGTDTQYF.

This sequence joins TRBV7-6 and TRBJ2-3; D unresolved. This CDR3 has 13 amino acids. The V gene's germline CDR1 is SGHVS and CDR2 FNYEAQ. Deletions cut 1 base from V and 3 bases from J, with 5 bases between. CDR3 bases: TGTGCCAGCAGCTTAGAGAGGACAGATACGCAGTATTTT. It encodes CASSLERTDTQYF. The full variable domain, with the rest looked up from reference TRBV7-6 and TRBJ2-3, is GAGVSQSPRYKVTKRGQDVALRCDPISGHVSLYWYRQALGQGPEFLTYFNYEAQQDKSGLPNDRFSAERPEGSISTLTIQRTEQRDSAMYRCASSLERTDTQYFGPGTRLTVL.

The chain has TRBV5-1 and TRBJ2-5; 9 bases fit TRBD1. The J call may be incorrect, as the DNA end agrees better with TRBJ2-7. The length of the CDR3 is 16 residues. Looked up from germline, CDR1 is SGHRS and CDR2 is YFSETQ. CDR3 sequence (DNA): TGCGCCAGCACCGGCGGCTCGGGACAGGGTTTCTACGAGCAGTACTTC. Its translation is CASTGGSGQGFYEQYF.

This chain connects TRBV5-1 to TRBJ2-5; a weak D match, TRBD2 (6 bases). This CDR3 is built from 12 residues. Trimming cost V 3 bases and J 5 bases, with 8 bases left between them. In germline, CDR1 is SGHRS, CDR2 YFSETQ. The CDR3 protein is CASSSRGETQYF. The CDR3, as DNA: TGCGCCAGCAGCTCCCGGGGGGAGACCCAGTACTTC.

This clone was seen only a few times. The chain carries TRBV29-1 and TRBJ2-5; D perhaps matches TRBD2 (5 bases). Germline-derived CDR1 and CDR2 are SQVTM and ANQGSEA. The CDR3 length is 12 residues. The V end was cut by 2 bases, the J end by 3 bases, with 7 bases between. The chain's CDR3 is CSVESSEETQYF. CDR3 DNA: TGCAGCGTTGAAAGTAGCGAAGAGACCCAGTACTTC.

This clone was observed once. The chain couples TRBV10-3 to TRBJ1-1; 8 positions match TRBD1. Trimming removed 0 bases from V and 6 bases from J; junction bases left unmatched: 6. The CDR3 has 15 amino acids. Germline values: CDR1 ENHRY, CDR2 SYGVKD. CDR3 residues: CAISESRQGISEAFF. Written as DNA, the CDR3 is TGTGCCATCAGTGAGTCGAGACAGGGGATTTCTGAAGCTTTCTTT.

The V call is TRBV6-1, the J call TRBJ1-3, with a weak D call TRBD1 (6 bases). The CDR3 extends over 14 amino acids. Trimming took off 10 bases at V and 2 bases at J, with 15 bases between the two ends. Germline CDR1 reads MNHNS; CDR2 reads SASEGT. CDR3 sequence: CANIHRDAGNTIYF. In DNA, the CDR3 is TGTGCCAATATTCACAGGGATGCTGGAAACACCATATATTTT.

This clone was observed a few times. The CDR3 protein is CASSPSSGIGPQHF. The CDR3 DNA sequence: TGTGCCAGCTCACCTAGCAGTGGTATAGGGCCCCAGCATTTT. V usage is TRBV18 and J usage is TRBJ1-5; D is unclear. The CDR3 runs 14 residues. CDR1 is KGHSH and CDR2 is LQKENI in the germline V gene. V gave up 3 bases and J gave up 9 bases, with 15 bases separating them. Full variable domain (outside the CDR3, taken from reference TRBV18 and TRBJ1-5): NAGVMQNPRHLVRRRGQEARLRCSPMKGHSHVYWYRQLPEEGLKFMVYLQKENIIDESGMPKERFSAEFPKEGPSILRIQQVVRGDSAAYFCASSPSSGIGPQHFGDGTRLSIL.

The chain couples TRBV7-8 to TRBJ2-7, with TRBD2 identical over 13 bases. Trimming removed 5 bases from V and 1 base from J; junction bases left unmatched: 8. Germline V gene data show CDR1 as SGHVS and CDR2 as FQNEAQ. The CDR3 covers 17 residues. CDR3 sequence (DNA): TGTGCCAGCAGCACATCCGGGACTAGCGGGGTATCCTACGAGCAGTACTTC. Translation gives CASSTSGTSGVSYEQYF.

The V call is TRBV4-1, the J call TRBJ2-2; D remains unclear. V lost 0 bases and J 5 bases, leaving 10 bases between the germline ends. CDR1 and CDR2 (germline): MGHRA, YSYEKL. The CDR3 has 15 amino acids. The CDR3 here is CASSQDTARTGELFF. The CDR3 DNA reads TGCGCCAGCAGCCAAGATACAGCCCGAACCGGGGAGCTGTTTTTT.

This rearrangement joins TRBV12-5 to TRBJ2-3, with 7 bases fitting TRBD2. Per germline, CDR1 LGHNT and CDR2 FRNRAP. CDR3 size: 14 residues. Trimming cost V 5 bases and J 1 base; bases outside gene matches: 3. This CDR3 reads CASGLAVRTDTQYF. The CDR3 DNA reads TGTGCTAGTGGTCTAGCGGTCCGCACAGATACGCAGTATTTT.

The genes are TRBV12-5 and TRBJ2-1, with 14 bases matching TRBD2. Germline CDR1 reads LGHNT; CDR2 reads FRNRAP. The CDR3 is 15 residues long. With 2 bases clipped from V and 10 bases from J, the junction kept 4 bases outside the gene matches. The CDR3 DNA is TGTGCTAGTGGTTTGAGGACTAGCGGGAGGACCGAGCAGTTCTTC. It encodes CASGLRTSGRTEQFF.

This chain joins TRBV29-1 and TRBJ2-1, with 16 bases matching TRBD2. The J segment lost 8 bases and the V segment lost 6 bases, leaving 1 base of the junction unmatched. The CDR3 consists of 13 residues. The germline V gene has CDR1 SQVTM and CDR2 ANQGSEA. CDR3 amino acids: CSVGLAGGHEQFF. The CDR3 DNA follows: TGCAGCGTGGGACTAGCGGGAGGGCATGAGCAGTTCTTC.

The chain links TRBV6-4 to TRBJ2-3; D might be TRBD2 (6 bases). Germline CDR1 reads MRHNA; CDR2 reads SNTAGT. This CDR3 is built from 14 residues. V gave up 6 bases and J gave up 2 bases, with 12 bases separating them. The CDR3 reads CASRERTITDTQYF. The CDR3 DNA reads as TGTGCCAGCAGAGAACGGACTATCACAGATACGCAGTATTTT.

The genes are TRBV6-5 and TRBJ1-5; no definite D call. Trimming shortened V by 0 bases and J by 4 bases, and 7 bases separated the two germline ends. The CDR3 has 14 amino acids. Germline CDR1 and CDR2: MNHEY and SVGAGI. CDR3 in DNA: TGTGCCAGCAGTTACTCGACGCGGAATCAGCCCCAGCATTTT. Residues: CASSYSTRNQPQHF.

This clone was seen just once. This chain joins TRBV5-1 and TRBJ2-1; 8 positions agree with TRBD2. The CDR3 consists of 16 residues. Germline-derived CDR1 and CDR2 are SGHRS and YFSETQ. Trimming took 0 bases from V and 0 from J; bases not matched to a gene: 2. DNA of the CDR3: TGCGCCAGCAGCTTGGTAGCGGGGCCCTCCTACAATGAGCAGTTCTTC. Translating gives CASSLVAGPSYNEQFF. Combining the CDR3 with reference TRBV5-1 and TRBJ2-1 gives the whole variable domain KAGVTQTPRYLIKTRGQQVTLSCSPISGHRSVSWYQQTPGQGLQFLFEYFSETQRNKGNFPGRFSGRQFSNSRSEMNVSTLELGDSALYLCASSLVAGPSYNEQFFGPGTRLTVL.

V is TRBV5-4 and J is TRBJ2-7; D may be TRBD2 (5 bases). V lost 4 bases and J 0 bases, leaving 11 bases between the germline ends. The CDR3 contains 14 residues. Looked up from germline, CDR1 is SGHNT and CDR2 is YYREEE (reference sequence). CDR3 sequence reads: CASSGGFSSYEQYF. The CDR3 coding sequence is TGTGCCAGCAGCGGCGGGTTTAGCTCCTACGAGCAGTACTTC.

The V call is TRBV18, the J call TRBJ2-1; TRBD2 is a possible D gene (5 bases). Deletions cut 4 bases from V and 1 base from J, with 14 bases between. CDR3 size: 16 residues. Germline V gene lookup returns CDR1 KGHSH and CDR2 LQKENI. As DNA, the CDR3 is TGTGCCAGCTCACTCACAGCAGGACTTTCCTACAATGAGCAGTTCTTC. This gives the protein CASSLTAGLSYNEQFF.

The chain links TRBV9 to TRBJ2-6, with a tentative D call TRBD2 (6 bases). This CDR3 contains 17 residues. The V and J ends lost 1 base and 3 bases respectively, with 14 bases between them. Germline V CDR1 and CDR2: SGDLS, YYNGEE. CDR3 sequence: CASSVSISGSGANVLTF. The CDR3 bases are TGTGCCAGCAGCGTAAGCATTAGCGGCAGTGGGGCCAACGTCCTGACTTTC. The complete variable domain, with remaining parts taken from reference TRBV9 and TRBJ2-6, reads DSGVTQTPKHLITATGQRVTLRCSPRSGDLSVYWYQQSLDQGLQFLIQYYNGEERAKGNILERFSAQQFPDLHSELNLSSLELGDSALYFCASSVSISGSGANVLTFGAGSRLTVL.

This chain uses TRBV11-3 with TRBJ2-1; TRBD2 matches at 11 bases. The junction had 7 bases not matched to a gene; V was cut back by 6 bases and J by 3 bases. This CDR3 is built from 16 residues. From germline, CDR1 is SGHNT and CDR2 YENEEA. CDR3 DNA sequence: TGTGCCAGCAGTTTATTAGCGGGAGGGGGCTACAATGAGCAGTTCTTC. Its translation is CASSLLAGGGYNEQFF.